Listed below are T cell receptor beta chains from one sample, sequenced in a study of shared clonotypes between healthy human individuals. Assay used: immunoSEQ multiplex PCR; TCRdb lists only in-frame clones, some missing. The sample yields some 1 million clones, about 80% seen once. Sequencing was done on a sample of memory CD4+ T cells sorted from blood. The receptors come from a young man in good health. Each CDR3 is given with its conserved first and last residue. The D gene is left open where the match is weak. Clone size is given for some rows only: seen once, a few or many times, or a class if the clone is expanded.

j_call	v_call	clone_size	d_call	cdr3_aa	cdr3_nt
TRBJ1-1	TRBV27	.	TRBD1	CASSSLGQGAEEAFF	TGTGCCAGCAGTTCCCTCGGACAGGGGGCGGAAGAAGCTTTCTTT
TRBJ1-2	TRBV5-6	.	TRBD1	CASSGDSRNYGYTF	TGTGCCAGCAGCGGGGACAGCAGAAACTATGGCTACACCTTC
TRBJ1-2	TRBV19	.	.	CARQPKTGLSYGYTF	TGTGCCAGACAGCCCAAAACAGGGTTGAGCTATGGCTACACCTTC
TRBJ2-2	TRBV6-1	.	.	CASTMSGELFF	TGTGCCAGCACCATGTCCGGGGAGCTGTTTTTT
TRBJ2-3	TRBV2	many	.	CASSGIVAGRQDTQYF	TGTGCCAGCAGTGGAATTGTGGCAGGGAGGCAAGATACGCAGTATTTT
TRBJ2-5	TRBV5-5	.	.	CASSLISIETQYF	TGTGCCAGCAGCTTGATTAGCATAGAGACCCAGTACTTC
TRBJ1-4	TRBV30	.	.	CAWAPGSMVEKLFF	TGTGCCTGGGCCCCGGGATCCATGGTGGAAAAACTGTTTTTT
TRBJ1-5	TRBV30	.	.	CAWSVRGDQPQHF	TGTGCCTGGAGTGTTCGGGGAGATCAGCCCCAGCATTTT
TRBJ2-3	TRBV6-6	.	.	CASPEGPGASTDTQYF	TGTGCCAGCCCCGAAGGCCCGGGGGCTAGCACAGATACGCAGTATTTT
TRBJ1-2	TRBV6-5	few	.	CASSYSDRDPYYGYTF	TGTGCCAGCAGTTACTCGGACAGAGACCCCTACTATGGCTACACCTTC
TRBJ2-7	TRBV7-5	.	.	CARSDRDRGYEQYF	TGTGCCAGAAGCGACCGGGACAGGGGCTACGAGCAGTACTTC
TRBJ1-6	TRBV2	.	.	CASNRVENSPLHF	TGTGCCAGCAACAGGGTTGAAAATTCACCCCTCCACTTT
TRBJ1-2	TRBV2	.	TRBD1	CASRDRNYGYTF	TGTGCCAGCCGGGACAGGAACTATGGCTACACCTTC
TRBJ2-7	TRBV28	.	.	CASTTLWDSSYEQYF	TGTGCCAGCACCACCCTATGGGATAGCTCCTACGAGCAGTACTTC
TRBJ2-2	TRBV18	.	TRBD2	CASSLRTSGSGGELFF	TGTGCCAGCTCTCTTCGGACTAGCGGGAGTGGCGGGGAGCTGTTTTTT
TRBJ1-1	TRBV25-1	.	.	CASTRPGSNTEAFF	TGTGCCAGCACCCGGCCGGGGTCGAACACTGAAGCTTTCTTT
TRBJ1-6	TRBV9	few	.	CASSARQVLSYNSPLHF	TGTGCCAGCAGCGCCCGACAGGTTCTCTCCTATAATTCACCCCTCCACTTT
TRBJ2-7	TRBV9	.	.	CASSARLQGAEQYF	TGTGCCAGCAGCGCCCGGTTGCAGGGCGCCGAGCAGTACTTC
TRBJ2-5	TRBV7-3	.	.	CASSLTIQETQYF	TGTGCCAGCAGCTTAACTATCCAGGAGACCCAGTACTTC
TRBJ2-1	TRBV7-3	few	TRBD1	CASSDPGTGNYNEQFF	TGTGCCAGCAGCGACCCCGGGACAGGGAACTACAATGAGCAGTTCTTC
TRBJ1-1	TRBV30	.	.	CAWSVDPRAVNTEAFF	TGTGCCTGGAGTGTGGATCCCCGGGCGGTGAACACTGAAGCTTTCTTT
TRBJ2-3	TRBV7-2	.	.	CASSSHSLHTDTQYF	TGTGCCAGCAGCTCCCACTCTCTGCACACAGATACGCAGTATTTT
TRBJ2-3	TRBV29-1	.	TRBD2	CSVEGGGARDTQYF	TGCAGCGTTGAAGGCGGGGGGGCCAGGGATACGCAGTATTTT
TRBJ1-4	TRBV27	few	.	CASSPSSAPTNEKLFF	TGTGCCAGCAGTCCATCGTCGGCCCCAACTAATGAAAAACTGTTTTTT
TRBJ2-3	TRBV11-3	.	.	CASSSRLADTQYF	TGTGCCAGCAGCTCCCGCCTAGCGGATACGCAGTATTTT
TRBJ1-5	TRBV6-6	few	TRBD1	CASSLQGSNQPQHF	TGTGCCAGCAGTCTACAGGGGAGCAATCAGCCCCAGCATTTT
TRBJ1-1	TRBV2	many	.	CASTMGENTEAFF	TGTGCCAGCACCATGGGGGAGAACACTGAAGCTTTCTTT
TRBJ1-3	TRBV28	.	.	CASSSAGNSGNTIYF	TGTGCCAGCAGTTCCGCGGGGAACTCTGGAAACACCATATATTTT
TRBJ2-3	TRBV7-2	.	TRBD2	CASSRTSGSQTDTQYF	TGTGCCAGCAGCAGGACTAGCGGGAGCCAGACAGATACGCAGTATTTT
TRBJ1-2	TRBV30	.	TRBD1	CAWSARTGDGYTF	TGTGCCTGGAGTGCCAGGACAGGGGATGGCTACACCTTC
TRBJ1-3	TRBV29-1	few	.	CSVEDQGRSGNTIYF	TGCAGCGTTGAAGATCAGGGAAGGAGTGGAAACACCATATATTTT
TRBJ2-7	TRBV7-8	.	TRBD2	CASSLRGGGYYEQYF	TGTGCCAGCAGCTTAAGGGGCGGGGGGTACTACGAGCAGTACTTC
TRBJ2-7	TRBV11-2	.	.	CASSLEGGSLYEQYF	TGTGCCAGCAGCTTAGAGGGTGGGTCGCTCTACGAGCAGTACTTC
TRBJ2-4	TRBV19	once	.	CASRGTLAKNIQYF	TGTGCCAGTAGGGGGACTCTAGCCAAAAACATTCAGTACTTC
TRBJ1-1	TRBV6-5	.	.	CASRLKPGPHTEAFF	TGTGCCAGCAGATTAAAACCGGGACCGCACACTGAAGCTTTCTTT
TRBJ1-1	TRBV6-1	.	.	CASSFSRGTTEAFF	TGTGCCAGCAGTTTTTCCAGGGGTACCACTGAAGCTTTCTTT
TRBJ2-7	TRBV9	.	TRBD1	CASSPRTGGFDEQYF	TGTGCCAGCAGCCCCCGGACAGGGGGGTTCGACGAGCAGTACTTC
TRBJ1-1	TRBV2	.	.	CASRLRDGLNTEAFF	TGTGCCAGCAGGCTCAGGGACGGCTTGAACACTGAAGCTTTCTTT
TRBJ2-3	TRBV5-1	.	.	CASRGSTDTQYF	TGCGCCAGCAGGGGGAGCACAGATACGCAGTATTTT
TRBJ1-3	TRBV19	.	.	CASSIDLGRSGNTIYF	TGTGCCAGTAGTATAGATCTCGGCCGCTCTGGAAACACCATATATTTT
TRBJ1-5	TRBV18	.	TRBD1	CASSPHRGLGQPQHF	TGTGCCAGCTCACCACACAGGGGGCTAGGACAGCCCCAGCATTTT
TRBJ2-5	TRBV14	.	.	CASSQVRGIPETQYF	TGTGCCAGCAGCCAAGTGAGAGGAATTCCCGAGACCCAGTACTTC
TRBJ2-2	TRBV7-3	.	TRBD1	CASTRQGGPGELFF	TGTGCCAGCACCCGACAGGGGGGTCCCGGGGAGCTGTTTTTT
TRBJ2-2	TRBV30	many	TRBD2	CAWRTSGTGELFF	TGTGCCTGGAGGACTAGCGGGACCGGGGAGCTGTTTTTT
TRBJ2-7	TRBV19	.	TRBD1	CASSRWGTGEGEQYF	TGTGCCAGTAGTAGGTGGGGGACAGGGGAAGGCGAGCAGTACTTC
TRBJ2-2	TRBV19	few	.	CASSIGQRNTGELFF	TGTGCCAGTAGTATAGGGCAAAGAAACACCGGGGAGCTGTTTTTT